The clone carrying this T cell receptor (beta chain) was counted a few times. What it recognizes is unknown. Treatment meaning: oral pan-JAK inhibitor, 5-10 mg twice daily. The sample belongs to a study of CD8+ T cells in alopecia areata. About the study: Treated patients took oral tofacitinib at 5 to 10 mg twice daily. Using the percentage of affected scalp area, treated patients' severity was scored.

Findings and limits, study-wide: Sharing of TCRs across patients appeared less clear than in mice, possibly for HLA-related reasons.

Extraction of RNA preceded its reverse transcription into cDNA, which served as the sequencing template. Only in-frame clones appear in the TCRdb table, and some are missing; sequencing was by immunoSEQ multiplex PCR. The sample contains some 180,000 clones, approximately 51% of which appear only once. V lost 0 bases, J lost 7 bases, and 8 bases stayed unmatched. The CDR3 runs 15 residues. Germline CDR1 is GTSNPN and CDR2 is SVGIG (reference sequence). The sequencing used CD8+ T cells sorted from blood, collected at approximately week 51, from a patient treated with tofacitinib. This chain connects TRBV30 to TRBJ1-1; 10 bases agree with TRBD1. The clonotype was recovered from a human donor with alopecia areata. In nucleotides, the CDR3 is TGTGCCTGGAGTGTACCGGGACAGGGGATGGTTGAAGCTTTCTTT. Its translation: CAWSVPGQGMVEAFF. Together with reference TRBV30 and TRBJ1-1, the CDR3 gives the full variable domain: SQTIHQWPATLVQPVGSPLSLECTVEGTSNPNLYWYRQAAGRGLQLLFYSVGIGQISSEVPQNLSASRPQDRQFILSSKKLLLSDSGFYLCAWSVPGQGMVEAFFGQGTRLTVV.